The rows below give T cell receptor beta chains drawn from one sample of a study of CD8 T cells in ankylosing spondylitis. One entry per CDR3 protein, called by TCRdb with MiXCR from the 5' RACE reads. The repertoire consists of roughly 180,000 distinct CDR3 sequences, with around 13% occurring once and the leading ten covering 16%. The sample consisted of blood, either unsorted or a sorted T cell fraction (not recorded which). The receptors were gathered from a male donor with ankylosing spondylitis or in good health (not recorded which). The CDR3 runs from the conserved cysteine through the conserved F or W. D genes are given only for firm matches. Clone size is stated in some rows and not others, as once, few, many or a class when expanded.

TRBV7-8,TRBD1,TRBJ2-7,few,TGTGCCAGCAGCAAAGACAGGGTATCCGGCTACGAGCAGTACTTC,CASSKDRVSGYEQYF
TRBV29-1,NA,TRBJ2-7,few,TGCAGCGTGGGAAATGGCTACGAGCAGTACTTC,CSVGNGYEQYF
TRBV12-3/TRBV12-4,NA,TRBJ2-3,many,TGTGCCAGCAGTTTACGCGGAGCCACAGATACGCAGTATTTT,CASSLRGATDTQYF
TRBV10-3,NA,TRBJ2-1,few,TGTGCCATCAGTGAAGACGGGGGCGATGAGCAGTTCTTC,CAISEDGGDEQFF
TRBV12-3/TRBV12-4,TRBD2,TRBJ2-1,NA,TGTGCCAGCAGTTTACCTAGCGGGAGGGTGAATGAGCAGTTCTTC,CASSLPSGRVNEQFF
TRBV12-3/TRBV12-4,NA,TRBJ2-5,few,TGTGCCAGCAGTTATGAGTCCGCCGGGACCCAGTACTTC,CASSYESAGTQYF
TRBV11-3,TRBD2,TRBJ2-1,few,TGTGCCAGCAGCTTAGAAGCGGGATTTCTCAATGAGCAGTTCTTC,CASSLEAGFLNEQFF
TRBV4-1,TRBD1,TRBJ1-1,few,TGCGCCAGCAGCCAAGGGGACAGGATGAACACTGAAGCTTTCTTT,CASSQGDRMNTEAFF
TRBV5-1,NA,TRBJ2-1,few,TGCGCCAGCAGCTTCGAAACTAGTAATGAGCAGTTCTTC,CASSFETSNEQFF
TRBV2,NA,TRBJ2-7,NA,TGTGCCAGCAGTGGAGCCACCACCTCCTACGAGCAGTACTTC,CASSGATTSYEQYF
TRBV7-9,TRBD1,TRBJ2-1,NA,TGTGCCAGCAGCTCGGGACAGACGCCCTACAATGAGCAGTTCTTC,CASSSGQTPYNEQFF
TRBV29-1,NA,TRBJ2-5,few,TGCAGCGTTGATGGGACGGGGGAGACCCAGTACTTC,CSVDGTGETQYF
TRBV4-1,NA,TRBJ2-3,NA,TGCGCCAGCAGCCAAGGTCCCCGTGTCGCAGATACGCAGTATTTT,CASSQGPRVADTQYF
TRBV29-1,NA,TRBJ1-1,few,TGCAGCGTTGGGGGCCGATACACTGAAGCTTTCTTT,CSVGGRYTEAFF
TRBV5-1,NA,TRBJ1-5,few,TGCGCCAGCAGCTTTAATACAGATAGCAATCAGCCCCAGCATTTT,CASSFNTDSNQPQHF
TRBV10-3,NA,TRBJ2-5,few,TGTGCCATCAGTGTAGGTCGGACAGCTAACCAAGAGACCCAGTACTTC,CAISVGRTANQETQYF
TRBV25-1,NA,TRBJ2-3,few,TGTGCCAGCAGTGAGGTTCAGAAGGGGGGGGGATATACGCAGTATTTT,CASSEVQKGGGYTQYF
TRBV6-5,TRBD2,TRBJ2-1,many,TGTGCCAGCAGCCCATTTAGCGGGAGTAGGAATGAGCAGTTCTTC,CASSPFSGSRNEQFF